What follows is one T cell receptor beta chain and its context. Trimming stripped 4 bases from V and 4 bases from J, with 11 bases between. Germline lookup yields CDR1 SGHRS and CDR2 YFSETQ. This CDR3 is built from 13 residues. These data are taken from a study of blood T cell repertoires in COVID-19. About the study: Acute and convalescent COVID-19 samples came from the United States, Italy and Spain.

TCRdb keeps only in-frame clones here, not all; method: immunoSEQ multiplex PCR. The sample has about 200,000 clones; around 84% are singletons. The chain couples TRBV5-1 to TRBJ2-5; D is possibly TRBD2 (5 bases). The specimen sequenced was peripheral blood. The TCR was taken from a human donor in a cohort sampled during active COVID-19. As DNA, the CDR3 is TGCGCCAGCAGCCCCCCCCGGGGAGAGACCCAGTACTTC. Protein sequence: CASSPPRGETQYF.